The 16 T cell receptor beta chains below all came from one sample that was sequenced in a study of CD8 T cells in Susac syndrome. RNA totalling about 0.45 to 1 ug underwent reverse transcription with random hexamers. One entry per CDR3 protein results from TCRdb running MiXCR on the immunoSEQ multiplex PCR reads. Among approximately 50,000 distinct CDR3 sequences listed, about 95% were seen once. Input material: CD8+ T cells from PBMCs. These receptors were obtained from a human donor with Susac syndrome.

The chain couples TRBV19 to TRBJ1-5; D is perhaps TRBD1 (6 bases). Per germline, CDR1 LNHDA and CDR2 SQIVND (reference sequence). V lost 6 bases and J lost 3, with 12 bases in between. This CDR3 is built from 14 residues. The CDR3 is CASSEGQNNQPQHF. The CDR3 nucleotides read TGTGCCAGTAGCGAAGGACAGAACAATCAGCCCCAGCATTTT.

For the CDR3, the DNA is TGCGCCAGCAGCCAAACATTAGACCCTGGGGACACTGAAGCTTTCTTT. Its translation: CASSQTLDPGDTEAFF. The chain combines TRBV4-1 with TRBJ1-1; D call uncertain. The CDR3 has 16 residues. The germline CDR1 and CDR2 sequences are MGHRA and YSYEKL. Trimming removed 2 bases at V and 3 bases at J, with 16 bases between.

V and J are TRBV6-6 and TRBJ2-5, with D hard to call. Trimming stripped 3 bases from V and 5 bases from J, with 13 bases between. Germline V gives CDR1 MNHNY, CDR2 SVGAGI (reference sequence). The CDR3 has 14 amino acids. This CDR3 reads CASSYFPRTETQYF. CDR3 sequence (DNA): TGTGCCAGCAGTTATTTTCCTAGGACGGAGACCCAGTACTTC.

This rearrangement joins TRBV30 to TRBJ2-3; D call uncertain. This CDR3 region has 14 residues. Deletions cut 0 bases from V and 1 base from J, with 8 bases between. CDR1 and CDR2 from the germline V gene are GTSNPN and SVGIG (reference sequence). The CDR3 DNA follows: TGTGCCTGGAGTGTCTTTGCGGGCACAGATACGCAGTATTTT. This sequence encodes CAWSVFAGTDTQYF. The full variable domain, with the rest looked up from reference TRBV30 and TRBJ2-3, is SQTIHQWPATLVQPVGSPLSLECTVEGTSNPNLYWYRQAAGRGLQLLFYSVGIGQISSEVPQNLSASRPQDRQFILSSKKLLLSDSGFYLCAWSVFAGTDTQYFGPGTRLTVL.

This clonotype was found once. The chain links TRBV28 to TRBJ2-5; D is undetermined. V gave up 3 bases and J gave up 1 base, with 15 bases separating them. The CDR3 is 16 amino acids. Germline V gene data show CDR1 as MDHEN and CDR2 as SYDVKM. The CDR3 loop reads CASSFPFRGFQETQYF. The DNA for the CDR3 is TGTGCCAGCAGTTTCCCTTTTAGAGGATTCCAAGAGACCCAGTACTTC.

This chain joins TRBV30 and TRBJ1-2, with D hard to call. The CDR3 contains 15 residues. V lost 3 bases and J lost 1, with 15 bases in between. The germline CDR1 and CDR2 sequences are GTSNPN and SVGIG (reference sequence). The CDR3 DNA sequence: TGTGCCTGGAGCTTCGGAGTCGACAATAACTATGGCTACACCTTC. Protein product: CAWSFGVDNNYGYTF. Together with reference TRBV30 and TRBJ1-2, the CDR3 gives the full variable domain: SQTIHQWPATLVQPVGSPLSLECTVEGTSNPNLYWYRQAAGRGLQLLFYSVGIGQISSEVPQNLSASRPQDRQFILSSKKLLLSDSGFYLCAWSFGVDNNYGYTFGSGTRLTVV.

The rearrangement uses TRBV7-8 and TRBJ1-1; D is uncertain. The CDR3 sequence is 15 residues long. The V gene's germline CDR1 is SGHVS and CDR2 FQNEAQ. The V end was cut by 6 bases, the J end by 4 bases, with 18 bases between. The CDR3 sequence: CASSLDRAVRTEAFF. In DNA form, the CDR3 reads TGTGCCAGCAGTCTCGATAGGGCCGTTCGCACTGAAGCTTTCTTT.

The rearrangement uses TRBV21-1 and TRBJ1-4. TRBV21-1 is an annotated pseudogene. The CDR3 is 17 amino acids. DNA of the CDR3: TGTGCCAGCAGCAAACGAATGCTATCGGGCGGGGAGGGAAAACTGTTTTTT. Protein sequence: CASSKRMLSGGEGKLFF.

The chain carries TRBV29-1 and TRBJ1-1; D not certain. The germline V and J ends were trimmed by 2 bases and 1 base, with 5 bases remaining between them. CDR1 is SQVTM and CDR2 is ANQGSEA in the germline V gene. The length of the CDR3 is 12 residues. CDR3 nucleotides: TGCAGCGTTGAACGGGCGAACACTGAAGCTTTCTTT. It codes for CSVERANTEAFF.

Written as DNA, the CDR3 is TGTGCCAGCAGCGCGGCCGGGACAGGGGCCATGGGTGAGCAGTTCTTC. This encodes CASSAAGTGAMGEQFF. The chain joins TRBV9 to TRBJ2-1; TRBD1 aligns across 10 bases. The CDR3 is 16 amino acids. Germline CDR1 reads SGDLS; CDR2 reads YYNGEE. V dropped 3 bases and J dropped 9; count of bases not matched to a gene: 12.

This chain connects TRBV4-3 to TRBJ1-6, with unresolved D. CDR1 and CDR2 (germline): LGHNA, YSLEER. Between the trimmed V and J ends, which lost 6 bases and 8 bases, there was a span of 14 bases. CDR3 length: 14 amino acids. The CDR3 DNA reads as TGCGCCAGCAGTACGCGGGGTTTGGATTCACCCCTCCACTTT. Protein product: CASSTRGLDSPLHF.

The chain joins TRBV13 to TRBJ2-5, with D possibly TRBD1 on 6 matching bases. Looked up from germline, CDR1 is PRHDT and CDR2 is FYEKMQ (reference sequence). The CDR3 is made up of 14 amino acids. V was clipped by 5 bases and J by 6 bases, with 16 bases between them. CDR3 nucleotide sequence: TGTGCCAGCAGCACTTGGACAGAAGGACAGACCCAGTACTTC. Protein: CASSTWTEGQTQYF. The variable domain in full, completed from reference TRBV13 and TRBJ2-5, reads AAGVIQSPRHLIKEKRETATLKCYPIPRHDTVYWYQQGPGQDPQFLISFYEKMQSDKGSIPDRFSAQQFSDYHSELNMSSLELGDSALYFCASSTWTEGQTQYFGPGTRLLVL.

V usage is TRBV12-5 and J usage is TRBJ1-2; D possibly corresponds to TRBD1 (5 bases). This CDR3 has 15 residues. Between the trimmed V and J ends, which lost 0 bases and 2 bases, there was a span of 10 bases. Germline CDR1 is LGHNT and CDR2 is FRNRAP. The CDR3 reads CASGLVQAGNYGYTF. For the CDR3, the DNA is TGTGCTAGTGGTTTGGTACAGGCAGGGAACTATGGCTACACCTTC.

The chain uses TRBV2 and TRBJ2-1; D is unresolved. V was trimmed by 1 base and J by 2 bases, leaving 6 bases between them. The CDR3 length is 14 residues. Per germline, CDR1 SNHLY and CDR2 FYNNEI. The CDR3 protein is CASSEVPAYNEQFF. In DNA, the CDR3 is TGTGCCAGCAGTGAAGTCCCTGCCTACAATGAGCAGTTCTTC.

The chain couples TRBV3-1 to TRBJ1-6; D is possibly TRBD1 (6 bases). Germline-derived CDR1 and CDR2 are LGHDT and YNNKEL (reference sequence). The V gene lost 5 bases and the J gene lost 7 bases, with 15 bases spanning the gap. The CDR3 runs 15 residues. The CDR3 DNA is TGTGCCAGCAGCGGAACAGGGATCTACAATTCACCCCTCCACTTT. Amino acids: CASSGTGIYNSPLHF.

This clonotype was recorded once. V and J are TRBV3-1 and TRBJ1-1; D is possibly TRBD1 (5 bases). V gave up 6 bases and J gave up 5 bases, with 16 bases separating them. Germline assignment: CDR1 LGHDT and CDR2 YNNKEL (reference sequence). There are 14 residues in the CDR3. CDR3 in amino acids: CASRSAGRGTEAFF. The CDR3 DNA sequence: TGTGCCAGCAGGAGCGCAGGGCGAGGGACTGAAGCTTTCTTT.